This TCR beta chain was sequenced in a study of blood T cell repertoires in COVID-19. Study as a whole: Specimens from acute and convalescent COVID-19 originated in the United States, Italy and Spain. The analysed material was cDNA or gDNA that came from T cells, B-cell-depleted T cells, or PBMCs.

As processed by the authors: Researchers report that nucleated cell counts were estimated from reference gene primer amplification. TCRdb's table, derived via immunoSEQ multiplex PCR, lists solely in-frame clones and lacks some. The V and J calls and clone size were taken over from that table, and D and trimming were inferred from the DNA. The sample includes about 82,000 clones, around 85% seen only once; the top ten take 15% to 20%. Looked up from germline, CDR1 is KGHSH and CDR2 is LQKENI. The CDR3 sequence is 14 residues long. V lost 3 bases, J lost 3 bases, and 11 bases lay in between. Sequenced material: peripheral blood. This receptor was identified in a man older than 75 with active or convalescent COVID-19. The chain carries TRBV18 and TRBJ1-2; weak D call: TRBD1 (5 bases). The CDR3 is CASSPADTDYGYTF. Here the CDR3 DNA reads TGTGCCAGCTCACCCGCGGACACTGACTATGGCTACACCTTC.